This TCR beta chain stems from a study of blood T cells in healthy people across ages. V lost 3 bases, J lost 9 bases, and 4 bases stayed unmatched. The CDR3 is made up of 13 amino acids. CDR1 and CDR2 from the germline V gene are SEHNR and FQNEAQ (reference sequence). This clonotype was counted only a few times. Sample-barcoded 5' priming and a J-beta primer mix drove a second PCR of roughly 6 to 12 cycles. Each CDR3 protein gets one entry after TCRdb re-called the 5' RACE reads with MiXCR. The table lists roughly 680,000 distinct CDR3 sequences, about 51% of them singletons. The genes are TRBV7-9 and TRBJ2-1, with 8 bases lining up with TRBD2. This sequence originates from an elderly woman in good health. Specimen: blood. The CDR3 reads CASSLNAGGEQFF. The CDR3 DNA is TGTGCCAGCAGCTTGAATGCGGGAGGTGAGCAGTTCTTC. Using reference TRBV7-9 and TRBJ2-1 for the parts outside the CDR3, the full variable domain is DTGVSQNPRHKITKRGQNVTFRCDPISEHNRLYWYRQTLGQGPEFLTYFQNEAQLEKSRLLSDRFSAERPKGSFSTLEIQRTEQGDSAMYLCASSLNAGGEQFFGPGTRLTVL.